The text below deals with one T cell receptor beta chain. The target antigen is unknown. Only in-frame clones appear in the TCRdb table, and some are missing; sequencing was by immunoSEQ multiplex PCR. The table has 76,000 or so clones, 65% to 85% seen once; the top ten hold less than 6.5%. This sample was taken from a study of PD-1 blockade in mismatch repair-deficient tumors. General study points: Tumor-resident clones, often absent from pretreatment blood, expanded after pembrolizumab and then contracted.

All patients were mismatch repair deficient, assessed by either PCR or immunohistochemistry. Three pembrolizumab responders had their TCRs sequenced. This sequence was found in an adult with mismatch repair-deficient cancer. This material consisted of peripheral blood, taken 44 weeks after starting pembrolizumab.

CDR3 in amino acids: CASSLVGQGITGANVLTF. In DNA form, the CDR3 reads TGCGCCAGCAGCTTGGTCGGACAGGGGATTACTGGGGCCAACGTCCTGACTTTC. The chain recombines TRBV5-1 with TRBJ2-6; TRBD1 matches at 9 bases. CDR1 and CDR2 (germline): SGHRS, YFSETQ. Trimming at V came to 0 bases and at J to 2 bases, leaving 6 bases not matched to a gene. CDR3 length: 18 amino acids. Together with reference TRBV5-1 and TRBJ2-6, the CDR3 gives the full variable domain: KAGVTQTPRYLIKTRGQQVTLSCSPISGHRSVSWYQQTPGQGLQFLFEYFSETQRNKGNFPGRFSGRQFSNSRSEMNVSTLELGDSALYLCASSLVGQGITGANVLTFGAGSRLTVL.